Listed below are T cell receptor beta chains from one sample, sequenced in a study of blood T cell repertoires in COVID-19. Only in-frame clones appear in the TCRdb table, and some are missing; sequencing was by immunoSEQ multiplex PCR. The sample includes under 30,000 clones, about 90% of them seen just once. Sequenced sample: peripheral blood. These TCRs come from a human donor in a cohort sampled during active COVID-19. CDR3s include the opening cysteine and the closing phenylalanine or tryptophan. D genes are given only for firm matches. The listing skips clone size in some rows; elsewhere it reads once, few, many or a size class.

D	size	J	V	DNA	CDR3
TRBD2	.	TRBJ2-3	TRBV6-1	TGTGCCAGCAGTGAGTGGCGGGAGACAGATACGCAGTATTTT	CASSEWRETDTQYF
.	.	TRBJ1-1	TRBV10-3	TGTGCCATCAGTGAGGGGGACATTAGTGCTGAAGCTTTCTTT	CAISEGDISAEAFF
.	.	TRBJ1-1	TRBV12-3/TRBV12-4	TGTGCCAGCACCCCCAACATGAACACTGAAGCTTTCTTT	CASTPNMNTEAFF
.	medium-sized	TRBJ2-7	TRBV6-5	TGTGCCACCAGAGCGCAGCAGATCTCCTACGAGCAGTACTTC	CATRAQQISYEQYF
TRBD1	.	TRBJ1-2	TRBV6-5	TGTGCCAGCTGCTTCTCACAGGGGGATTATGGCTACACCTTC	CASCFSQGDYGYTF
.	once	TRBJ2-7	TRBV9	TGTGCCAGCAGCGTAGGGGGGGACGAGCAGTACTTC	CASSVGGDEQYF
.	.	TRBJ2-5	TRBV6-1	TGTGCCAGCAGTAAAGGAACGGGGACTCGACTATACCAAGAGACCCAGTACTTC	CASSKGTGTRLYQETQYF
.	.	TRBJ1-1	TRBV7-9	TGTGCCAGCACCTTAAATATGAACACTGAAGCTTTCTTT	CASTLNMNTEAFF
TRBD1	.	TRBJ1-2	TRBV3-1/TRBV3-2	TGTGCCAGCAGCTCAAGTCGGGCAGGGGGCGGCTATGGCTACACCTTC	CASSSSRAGGGYGYTF
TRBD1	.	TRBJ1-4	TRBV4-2	TGTGCCAGCAGCCAAGCGGGAGGGGGCGCCTATATCAATGAAAAACTGTTTTTT	CASSQAGGGAYINEKLFF
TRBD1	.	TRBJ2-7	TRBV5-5	TGTGCCAGCAGCTTTAGACAGGGAAGAGACGAGCAGTACTTC	CASSFRQGRDEQYF
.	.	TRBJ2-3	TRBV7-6	TGTGCCAGCAGCTTATTGTCGATCCAGGGAAATACGCAGTATTTT	CASSLLSIQGNTQYF
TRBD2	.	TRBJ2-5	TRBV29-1	TGCAGTGTGACTTCCGTGACTAGCGGAGAGACCCAGTACTTC	CSVTSVTSGETQYF
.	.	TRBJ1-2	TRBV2	TGTGCCAGCACCAATGAAAGGGGGAACTATGGCTACACCTTC	CASTNERGNYGYTF
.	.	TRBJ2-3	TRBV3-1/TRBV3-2	TGTGCCAGCAGCCAATCCGGTCCTTATCCGCAGTATTTT	CASSQSGPYPQYF
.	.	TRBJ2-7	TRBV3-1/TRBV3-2	TGTGCCAGCAGCCCTGCGGGGCACGAGCAGTACTTC	CASSPAGHEQYF
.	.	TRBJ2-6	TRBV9	TGTGCCAGCAGCGAGACTACCTTCGTCTCTGGGGCCAACGTCCTGACTTTC	CASSETTFVSGANVLTF
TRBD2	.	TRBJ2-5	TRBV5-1	TGCGCCAGCAGCTTGTTCGGGCTAGCGGGAGGCACCGCTCAAGAGACCCAGTACTTC	CASSLFGLAGGTAQETQYF
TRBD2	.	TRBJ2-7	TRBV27	TGTGCCAGCAGCCGTAGCGGGAGCTCCTACGAGCAGTACTTC	CASSRSGSSYEQYF
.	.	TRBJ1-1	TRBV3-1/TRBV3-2	TGTGCCAGCAGCCAAGGCTCAGGAAACACTGAAGCTTTCTTT	CASSQGSGNTEAFF
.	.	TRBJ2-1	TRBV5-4	TGTGCCAGCAGCTTGGCCGCGCGGGAAGAGTTCTTC	CASSLAAREEFF
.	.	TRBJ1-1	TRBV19	TGTGCCAGTAGTATAGATGACAGGTTCGACACTGAAGCTTTCTTT	CASSIDDRFDTEAFF
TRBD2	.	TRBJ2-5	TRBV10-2	TGCGCCGCCCTTGGACTAGCACAAGAGACCCAGTACTTC	CAALGLAQETQYF
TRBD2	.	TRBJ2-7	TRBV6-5	TGTGCCAGCGGGACTACGAGCGGTCCCTACGAGCAGTACTTC	CASGTTSGPYEQYF
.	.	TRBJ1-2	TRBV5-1	TGCGCCAGCAGCGCCGGACAGCAGAACTATGGCTACACCTTC	CASSAGQQNYGYTF
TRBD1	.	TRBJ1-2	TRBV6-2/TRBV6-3	TGTGCCAGCAGTTCCGGACAGGGGGCGCATCTCGGCTATGGCTACACCTTC	CASSSGQGAHLGYGYTF
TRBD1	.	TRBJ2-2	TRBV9	TGTGCCAGCAGCCTAAGGGACAGCACCGGGGAGCTGTTTTTT	CASSLRDSTGELFF
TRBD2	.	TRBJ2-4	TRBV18	TGTGCCAGCTCATCGACTAGCGGGGGTACCAAAAACATTCAGTACTTC	CASSSTSGGTKNIQYF
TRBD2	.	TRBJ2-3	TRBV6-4	TGTGCCAGCAGTGACTCAGCGGGAGGGGGAGATACGCAGTATTTT	CASSDSAGGGDTQYF
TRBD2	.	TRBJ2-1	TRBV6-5	TGTGCCAGCACCTTGAGCGGGAGGAGGAATGAGCAGTTCTTC	CASTLSGRRNEQFF
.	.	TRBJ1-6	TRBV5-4	TGTGCCAGCAGCTCCGGGGTATCCTATTCACCCCTCCACTTT	CASSSGVSYSPLHF